The 11 T cell receptor beta chains in this list originate from one sample, sequenced in a study of T cell responses to AZD1222 COVID-19 vaccine. Clones were sequenced by immunoSEQ multiplex PCR, and TCRdb holds only the in-frame ones, with some missing. The table lists more than 150,000 clones, 80% to 90% of them singletons. Sequenced material: peripheral blood, taken after recovery from COVID-19. These receptors were collected from an adult who had recovered from COVID-19.

CDR3 DNA sequence: TGTGCCAGCAGCTTTAGGGTCGGGACAGGGTCAGATACGCAGTATTTT. Translated, it gives CASSFRVGTGSDTQYF. The chain has TRBV7-9 and TRBJ2-3; 9 bases match TRBD1. This CDR3 comprises 16 residues. V gave up 3 bases and J gave up 4 bases; unmatched junction bases: 8. In germline, CDR1 is SEHNR, CDR2 FQNEAQ (reference sequence).

The rearrangement joins TRBV11-2 to TRBJ2-1; 8 nucleotides agree with TRBD2. The CDR3 has 16 residues. Per the germline V gene, CDR1 is SGHAT and CDR2 is FQNNGV. Germline trimming cut 5 bases from V and 8 bases from J; bases unmatched to any gene: 14. CDR3 region: CASSLPPGRGEHEQFF. The CDR3 nucleotides read TGTGCCAGCAGCCTCCCACCTGGGCGGGGGGAACATGAGCAGTTCTTC.

This chain uses TRBV7-2 with TRBJ1-3; D remains unclear. V was shortened by 5 bases and J by 0 bases, with 11 bases between the two germline ends. The CDR3 totals 15 residues. The germline V gene encodes CDR1 SGHTA and CDR2 FQGNSA. This chain's CDR3 is CASSLTDNSGNTIYF. The CDR3 coding sequence is TGTGCCAGCAGCCTGACCGACAACTCTGGAAACACCATATATTTT.

As regards this clone: Other DNA sequences in this sample translate to the same CDR3. The chain joins TRBV9 to TRBJ1-6; TRBD1 is a possible D gene (5 bases). The CDR3 runs 14 residues. The V end was cut by 0 bases, the J end by 7 bases, with 8 bases between. CDR1 SGDLS and CDR2 YYNGEE come from the germline V gene. Written as DNA, the CDR3 is TGTGCCAGCAGCGTAGGGCAGGGAAATTCACCCCTCCACTTT. Amino acid sequence: CASSVGQGNSPLHF.

This clone was detected only once. The chain has TRBV7-2 and TRBJ1-4, with D possibly being TRBD1 (5 bases). Trimming took off 0 bases at V and 3 bases at J, with 11 bases between the two ends. Germline V gives CDR1 SGHTA, CDR2 FQGNSA. The CDR3 is 16 amino acids. CDR3: CASSLASLGANEKLFF. For the CDR3, the DNA is TGTGCCAGCAGCTTAGCGAGTCTGGGGGCTAATGAAAAACTGTTTTTT.

This clone showed up just a few times. The genes are TRBV4-2 and TRBJ2-2; 7 bases match TRBD2. This CDR3 is 15 amino acids long. V was clipped by 5 bases and J by 0 bases; unmatched bases: 3. The germline V gene has CDR1 LGHNA and CDR2 YNFKEQ. The CDR3 DNA reads as TGTGCCAGCAGCACGACTAGCCCGAACACCGGGGAGCTGTTTTTT. Protein sequence: CASSTTSPNTGELFF.

V usage is TRBV11-3 and J usage is TRBJ2-2; 10 nucleotides agree with TRBD1. Germline lookup yields CDR1 SGHNT and CDR2 YENEEA. V trimming: 5 bases; J trimming: 6 bases; junction bases outside the gene matches: 12. The CDR3 has 17 amino acids. The DNA for the CDR3 is TGTGCCAGCAGCGCAGGCTTGGGGACAGGGGACGCCGGGGAGCTGTTTTTT. It specifies CASSAGLGTGDAGELFF. Variable domain in full (rest from reference TRBV11-3 and TRBJ2-2): EAGVVQSPRYKIIEKKQPVAFWCNPISGHNTLYWYLQNLGQGPELLIRYENEEAVDDSQLPKDRFSAERLKGVDSTLKIQPAELGDSAVYLCASSAGLGTGDAGELFFGEGSRLTVL.

This chain joins TRBV27 and TRBJ1-5; D call uncertain. Trimming shortened V by 1 base and J by 0 bases, and 10 bases separated the two germline ends. The CDR3 spans 16 residues. The germline V gene has CDR1 MNHEY and CDR2 SMNVEV (reference sequence). The CDR3 region has the DNA TGTGCCAGCAGTTTATTGGGCAGTTATAGCAATCAGCCCCAGCATTTT. It translates to CASSLLGSYSNQPQHF.

The chain joins TRBV19 to TRBJ1-4; D not resolved. This CDR3 spans 14 amino acids. V was pared by 6 bases and J by 8 bases, with 16 bases between. Germline CDR1 is LNHDA and CDR2 is SQIVND (reference sequence). CDR3 sequence: CASRTHGGREKLFF. DNA for the CDR3: TGTGCCAGTAGGACTCATGGTGGGAGGGAAAAACTGTTTTTT.

V gene TRBV6-5 combines with J gene TRBJ1-1; D is perhaps TRBD1 (5 bases). The V and J ends lost 8 bases and 1 base respectively, with 11 bases between them. Germline lookup yields CDR1 MNHEY and CDR2 SVGAGI. The CDR3 is made up of 13 amino acids. The CDR3 region has the DNA TGTGCCAGCTCAGGGCCGGCGAACACTGAAGCTTTCTTT. It codes for CASSGPANTEAFF.

This clone was seen just once. The V gene is TRBV5-1, the J gene TRBJ2-5; D uncertain. V lost 4 bases, J lost 1 base, and 11 bases lay in between. Germline-derived CDR1 and CDR2 are SGHRS and YFSETQ. The CDR3 is made up of 14 amino acids. In DNA, the CDR3 is TGCGCCAGCAGCACTGGGCCGCTCCAAGAGACCCAGTACTTC. Translating gives CASSTGPLQETQYF.